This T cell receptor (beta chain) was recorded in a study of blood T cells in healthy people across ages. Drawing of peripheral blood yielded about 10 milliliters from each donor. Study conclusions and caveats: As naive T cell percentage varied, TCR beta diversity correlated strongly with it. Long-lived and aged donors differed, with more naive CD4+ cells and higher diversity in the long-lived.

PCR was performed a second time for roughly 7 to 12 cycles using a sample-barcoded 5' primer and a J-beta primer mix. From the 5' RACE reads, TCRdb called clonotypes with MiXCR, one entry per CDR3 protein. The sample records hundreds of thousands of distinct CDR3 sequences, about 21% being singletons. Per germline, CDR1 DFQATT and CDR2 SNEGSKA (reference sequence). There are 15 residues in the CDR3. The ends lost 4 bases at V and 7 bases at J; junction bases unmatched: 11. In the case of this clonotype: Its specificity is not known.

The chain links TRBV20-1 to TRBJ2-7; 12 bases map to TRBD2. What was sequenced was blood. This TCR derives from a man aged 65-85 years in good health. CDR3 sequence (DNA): TGCAGTGCTACTCAACTAGCGGGAGGTAATGGGGAGCAGTACTTC. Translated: CSATQLAGGNGEQYF.